Following are 32 T cell receptor beta chains from one sample sequenced in a study of a mutant IDH1 vaccine in newly diagnosed glioma. Clones were sequenced by immunoSEQ multiplex PCR, and TCRdb holds only the in-frame ones, with some missing. The sample lists 50,000 to 65,000 clones; approximately 80% were seen once. Stated time point: baseline, week 1 (first vaccination visit). Stated treatment: pre-vaccination baseline after standard-of-care therapy. Here the sequenced sample was PBMCs, taken from a glioma patient treated with radiotherapy, temozolomide or both. Receptors originate from a middle-aged woman with glioma.

This chain joins TRBV5-4 and TRBJ1-5; tentatively, D is TRBD1 (6 bases). Trimming removed 1 base at V and 1 base at J, with 12 bases between. CDR3 length: 16 residues. The V gene's germline CDR1 is SGHNT and CDR2 YYREEE (reference sequence). CDR3 amino acids: CASSLWGQGSNQPQHF. The CDR3 region has the DNA TGTGCCAGCAGCTTGTGGGGGCAGGGCAGCAATCAGCCCCAGCATTTT.

As concerns this clone: The same CDR3 arises from other DNA sequences in this sample as well. The rearrangement uses TRBV5-5 and TRBJ2-7; 9 bases match TRBD1. This CDR3 region has 14 residues. Trimming at V came to 0 bases and at J to 3 bases, leaving 1 base not matched to a gene. Looked up from germline, CDR1 is SGHKS and CDR2 is YYEKEE (reference sequence). CDR3 sequence (DNA): TGTGCCAGCAGCTTGGGGGGACAGGGCTACGAGCAGTACTTC. Its translation: CASSLGGQGYEQYF.

The chain combines TRBV10-3 with TRBJ1-3; tentatively, D is TRBD1 (6 bases). Germline V gene lookup returns CDR1 ENHRY and CDR2 SYGVKD. The ends were cut back, 3 bases at V and 0 bases at J, with 9 bases in the middle. The CDR3 runs to 15 residues. In nucleotides, the CDR3 is TGTGCCATCAGTGACAGGGGAGGCTCTGGAAACACCATATATTTT. Its protein product is CAISDRGGSGNTIYF.

J is TRBJ1-2 and V is TRBV25-1; 10 bases line up with TRBD1. CDR3 size: 14 residues. Trimming at V came to 5 bases and at J to 6 bases, leaving 6 bases not matched to a gene. Per germline, CDR1 MGHDK and CDR2 SYGVNS. The CDR3 sequence: CASSLTGTGDGYTF. Here the CDR3 DNA reads TGTGCCAGCAGTCTCACCGGGACAGGGGATGGCTACACCTTC.

The V and J genes are TRBV11-3 and TRBJ2-2; D remains ambiguous. V lost 5 bases and J lost 5, with 9 bases in between. Germline V gene lookup returns CDR1 SGHNT and CDR2 YENEEA. The CDR3 covers 13 residues. The CDR3 region is CASSRAGTGELFF. The CDR3 bases are TGTGCCAGCAGCCGAGCAGGAACCGGGGAGCTGTTTTTT. Looking up the rest from reference TRBV11-3 and TRBJ2-2 gives the full variable domain: EAGVVQSPRYKIIEKKQPVAFWCNPISGHNTLYWYLQNLGQGPELLIRYENEEAVDDSQLPKDRFSAERLKGVDSTLKIQPAELGDSAVYLCASSRAGTGELFFGEGSRLTVL.

The rearrangement uses TRBV30 and TRBJ2-1; 9 bases line up with TRBD1. Trimming cost V 8 bases and J 8 bases; bases outside gene matches: 16. The CDR3 loop spans 15 amino acids. The germline V gene has CDR1 GTSNPN and CDR2 SVGIG (reference sequence). CDR3 nucleotides: TGTGCCCTTTCTGTGTTGGTTACAGGGGGCGATGAGCAGTTCTTC. The encoded protein is CALSVLVTGGDEQFF.

The chain employs TRBV7-2 and TRBJ2-3, with 15 bases that match TRBD2. The CDR3 consists of 18 residues. J was trimmed by 4 bases and V by 1 base; bases with no gene match: 6. In germline, CDR1 is SGHTA, CDR2 FQGNSA. The CDR3 DNA sequence: TGTGCCAGCAGCTTAGTTGGGACTAGCGGGGGGCTCGCAGATACGCAGTATTTT. Translating gives CASSLVGTSGGLADTQYF.

V and J are TRBV5-8 and TRBJ1-2; 8 bases match TRBD1. The length of the CDR3 is 15 residues. CDR1 and CDR2 (germline): SGHTS, YDEGEE. Unmatched junction bases numbered 5, after V lost 2 bases and J lost 2 bases. CDR3 in DNA: TGTGCCAGCAGCTTTGGGGACAGGATCAACTATGGCTACACCTTC. This gives the protein CASSFGDRINYGYTF.

This clone was picked up one time. The V gene is TRBV2, the J gene TRBJ2-5; D call uncertain. From germline, CDR1 is SNHLY and CDR2 FYNNEI. The CDR3 extends over 11 amino acids. Trimming cost V 1 base and J 3 bases, with 0 bases left between them. Written as DNA, the CDR3 is TGTGCCAGCAGTGAAGAAGAGACCCAGTACTTC. This encodes CASSEEETQYF.

The chain uses TRBV19 and TRBJ2-3; TRBD1 agrees at 9 bases. With V trimmed by 4 bases and J by 6 bases, 8 bases remained unmatched. From germline, CDR1 is LNHDA and CDR2 SQIVND (reference sequence). This CDR3 comprises 15 residues. CDR3 sequence (DNA): TGTGCCAGTAGTACATCGGGACAGGGCTTCGATACGCAGTATTTT. The encoded protein is CASSTSGQGFDTQYF.

The chain recombines TRBV30 with TRBJ2-3; D perhaps matches TRBD2 (6 bases). Trimming took 1 base from V and 2 from J, leaving 16 bases between them. The CDR3 loop spans 16 amino acids. Germline-derived CDR1 and CDR2 are GTSNPN and SVGIG (reference sequence). Here the CDR3 reads CAWSAGLAANTDTQYF. CDR3 coding DNA: TGTGCCTGGAGTGCCGGATTAGCGGCCAACACAGATACGCAGTATTTT. Filled out from reference TRBV30 and TRBJ2-3, the complete variable domain reads SQTIHQWPATLVQPVGSPLSLECTVEGTSNPNLYWYRQAAGRGLQLLFYSVGIGQISSEVPQNLSASRPQDRQFILSSKKLLLSDSGFYLCAWSAGLAANTDTQYFGPGTRLTVL.

In this sample, this clone turned up a few times. The chain links TRBV18 to TRBJ1-1; a weak D match, TRBD1 (5 bases). CDR3 length equals 13 residues. Deletions cut 6 bases from V and 7 bases from J, with 15 bases between. CDR1 and CDR2 from the germline V gene are KGHSH and LQKENI. In DNA form, the CDR3 reads TGTGCCAGCTCCCGGGACGGACGTTATGAAGCTTTCTTT. It encodes CASSRDGRYEAFF.

J is TRBJ2-1 and V is TRBV10-3; D unclear. Germline CDR1 ENHRY, CDR2 SYGVKD. There are 13 residues in the CDR3. Trimming shortened V by 3 bases and J by 0 bases, and 3 bases separated the two germline ends. CDR3 residues: CAISDGSYNEQFF. CDR3 DNA: TGTGCCATCAGTGATGGCTCCTACAATGAGCAGTTCTTC.

The rearrangement joins TRBV19 to TRBJ1-2; D uncertain. Between the trimmed V and J ends, which lost 7 bases and 3 bases, there was a span of 12 bases. The CDR3 contains 13 residues. Germline V CDR1 and CDR2: LNHDA, SQIVND (reference sequence). CDR3 loop: CASTAGGYYGYTF. For the CDR3, the DNA is TGTGCCAGTACCGCAGGTGGATACTATGGCTACACCTTC.

The rearrangement uses TRBV27 and TRBJ1-2; D remains ambiguous. The length of the CDR3 is 13 residues. V was pared by 4 bases and J by 11 bases, with 17 bases between. CDR1 is MNHEY and CDR2 is SMNVEV in the germline V gene (reference sequence). CDR3 sequence reads: CASSSLFVPNYTF. The DNA of the CDR3 is TGTGCCAGCAGTTCCCTCTTCGTCCCCAATTACACCTTC.

In nucleotides, the CDR3 is TGTGCCAGCAGCCGCGGGAACGAGCAGTACTTC. Residues: CASSRGNEQYF. V is TRBV5-6 and J is TRBJ2-7, with D possibly being TRBD2 (6 bases). CDR1 is SGHDT and CDR2 is YYEEEE in the germline V gene. V was clipped by 4 bases and J by 5 bases, with 7 bases between them. This CDR3 spans 11 amino acids.

The chain links TRBV27 to TRBJ1-1, with D tentatively TRBD1 (6 bases). The V end lost 4 bases, the J end lost 3 bases, and 9 bases lay between the germline ends. This CDR3 spans 13 amino acids. CDR1 is MNHEY, CDR2 SMNVEV, per germline (reference sequence). The CDR3 is CASSSYRDTEAFF. CDR3 coding DNA: TGTGCCAGCAGTTCCTACAGGGACACTGAAGCTTTCTTT.

The chain recombines TRBV2 with TRBJ1-2, with a tentative D call TRBD1 (5 bases). Germline loops: CDR1 SNHLY, CDR2 FYNNEI. The CDR3 has 15 residues. Trimming shortened V by 6 bases and J by 2 bases, and 16 bases separated the two germline ends. DNA of the CDR3: TGTGCCAGCAGAGCTAGGGACTCCAGAAACTATGGCTACACCTTC. It is translated as CASRARDSRNYGYTF.

This clone was counted a few times. V and J are TRBV10-1 and TRBJ1-2; possibly TRBD1 for D (5 bases). V lost 0 bases and J 2 bases, leaving 10 bases between the germline ends. CDR3 length: 15 residues. Germline loops: CDR1 WNHNN, CDR2 SYGVQD (reference sequence). This CDR3 is CASSESGHSNYGYTF. The CDR3 region has the DNA TGCGCCAGCAGTGAGTCTGGACACTCGAACTATGGCTACACCTTC.

CDR3 DNA sequence: TGTGCCAGCAGCTTAGGGGGGAGCTACACCTTC. Translating gives CASSLGGSYTF. The chain combines TRBV7-2 with TRBJ1-2, with D possibly TRBD1 on 5 matching bases. Germline assignment: CDR1 SGHTA and CDR2 FQGNSA. The CDR3 is 11 amino acids. Trimming removed 1 base at V and 9 bases at J, with 6 bases between.

The chain couples TRBV19 to TRBJ1-3, with unresolved D. CDR3 length: 14 amino acids. Germline V gene lookup returns CDR1 LNHDA and CDR2 SQIVND (reference sequence). Trimming removed 3 bases at V and 7 bases at J, with 13 bases between. In DNA, the CDR3 is TGTGCCAGTAGTATTCGAAGCGGTGGGAACACCATATATTTT. Translation: CASSIRSGGNTIYF.

The chain combines TRBV10-1 with TRBJ1-1; D gene uncertain. CDR1 is WNHNN, CDR2 SYGVQD, per germline (reference sequence). The CDR3 totals 14 residues. The V end was cut by 3 bases, the J end by 1 base, with 9 bases between. The CDR3 DNA sequence: TGCGCCAGCAGTGATGGGCCGCCGAACACTGAAGCTTTCTTT. Translated: CASSDGPPNTEAFF.

The rearrangement joins TRBV7-8 to TRBJ1-1; the D gene is possibly TRBD1 (5 bases). The ends were cut back, 5 bases at V and 5 bases at J, with 33 bases in the middle. This CDR3 region has 20 residues. Per the germline V gene, CDR1 is SGHVS and CDR2 is FQNEAQ. CDR3 nucleotide sequence: TGTGCCAGCAGCCAGCCCCATCCGAGGAGGGGCCCACTGGAGGGGACTGAAGCTTTCTTT. It translates to CASSQPHPRRGPLEGTEAFF.

The rearrangement joins TRBV7-6 to TRBJ1-2; TRBD1 agrees at 11 bases. The J segment lost 4 bases and the V segment lost 5 bases, leaving 3 bases of the junction unmatched. CDR3 length: 14 residues. Germline V gives CDR1 SGHVS, CDR2 FNYEAQ. Written as DNA, the CDR3 is TGTGCCAGCAGCACCGGACAGGGGGCCTATGGCTACACCTTC. Translating it yields CASSTGQGAYGYTF. Full variable domain (rest looked up from reference TRBV7-6 and TRBJ1-2): GAGVSQSPRYKVTKRGQDVALRCDPISGHVSLYWYRQALGQGPEFLTYFNYEAQQDKSGLPNDRFSAERPEGSISTLTIQRTEQRDSAMYRCASSTGQGAYGYTFGSGTRLTVV.

This chain connects TRBV9 to TRBJ1-6, with TRBD1 as a possible D gene (5 bases). The CDR3 totals 18 residues. V was clipped by 2 bases and J by 4 bases, with 19 bases between them. The germline V gene encodes CDR1 SGDLS and CDR2 YYNGEE. The CDR3 region has the DNA TGTGCCAGCAGCGTCGGGGCAAATGGGAGGGGATATAATTCACCCCTCCACTTT. Translating gives CASSVGANGRGYNSPLHF.

This clone came up a few times. The V and J genes are TRBV30 and TRBJ1-4, with D tentatively TRBD1 (5 bases). CDR3 size: 14 residues. V lost 3 bases and J 3 bases, leaving 11 bases between the germline ends. Germline CDR1 GTSNPN, CDR2 SVGIG (reference sequence). The CDR3 is CAWSSGGSNEKLFF. The CDR3 DNA reads as TGTGCCTGGAGCAGTGGGGGTTCTAATGAAAAACTGTTTTTT.

This chain joins TRBV30 and TRBJ2-1, with 7 bases identical to TRBD2. This CDR3 has 15 amino acids. With V trimmed by 4 bases and J by 0 bases, 6 bases remained unmatched. Per the germline V gene, CDR1 is GTSNPN and CDR2 is SVGIG (reference sequence). The CDR3 DNA is TGTGCCTGGAAATGGGGGGGAAGCTCCTACAATGAGCAGTTCTTC. This codes for CAWKWGGSSYNEQFF.

The rearrangement uses TRBV19 and TRBJ1-5, with a weak D call TRBD1 (6 bases). The V and J ends lost 5 bases and 2 bases respectively, with 10 bases between them. The CDR3 has 14 residues. Germline CDR1 LNHDA, CDR2 SQIVND (reference sequence). CDR3 sequence (DNA): TGTGCCAGTAGTCAGGGGTTAGGCAATCAGCCCCAGCATTTT. Protein: CASSQGLGNQPQHF.

The J gene is TRBJ1-2, the V gene TRBV30; no firm D call. The CDR3 loop spans 13 amino acids. The V end lost 2 bases, the J end lost 3 bases, and 10 bases lay between the germline ends. Germline values: CDR1 GTSNPN, CDR2 SVGIG (reference sequence). CDR3 bases: TGTGCCTGGAGTAAGAGGCGGGACTATGGCTACACCTTC. The encoded protein is CAWSKRRDYGYTF.

The genes are TRBV9 and TRBJ1-2, with D unresolved. The CDR3 has 15 amino acids. Germline assignment: CDR1 SGDLS and CDR2 YYNGEE. Trimming pared 7 bases from V and 3 bases from J, leaving 19 bases between. The CDR3: CASSYYAGSDYGYTF. The CDR3 region has the DNA TGTGCCAGCTCATACTACGCTGGGTCGGACTATGGCTACACCTTC.

This clone appeared a few times. The J gene is TRBJ1-6, the V gene TRBV19; 9 bases are shared with TRBD1. Germline CDR1 reads LNHDA; CDR2 reads SQIVND (reference sequence). With V trimmed by 6 bases and J by 3 bases, 0 bases remained unmatched. This CDR3 comprises 14 residues. DNA of the CDR3: TGTGCCAGTAGGGACAGGGGCTATAATTCACCCCTCCACTTT. It encodes CASRDRGYNSPLHF.

The gene calls are TRBV6-1 and TRBJ1-5, with no clear D. With 4 bases removed from V and 6 bases from J, the gap between germline ends came to 16 bases. Germline CDR1 reads MNHNS; CDR2 reads SASEGT. The CDR3 sequence is 15 residues long. The CDR3 region has the DNA TGTGCCAGCAGTGCCTCAAGAGGGATGCTTCAGCCCCAGCATTTT. Amino acids: CASSASRGMLQPQHF.